This TCR beta chain is drawn from a study of T cell responses to AZD1222 COVID-19 vaccine. General study findings and limits: Spike-specific TCR breadth and depth rose after two AZD1222 doses. Baseline serostatus was positive in only a handful of AZD1222 recipients. Spike as a whole was targeted by vaccine-associated CD4 TCRs, dominant at 160-218 and 743-854. A mostly white British donor set with more females was recruited, and clonal diversity was possibly underestimated.

The assay was immunoSEQ multiplex PCR, and TCRdb's table has in-frame clones only and misses some. The table lists 90,000 to 120,000 clones, over 85% of them singletons, with roughly 2.2% in the top ten. A remark on this clone: Its antigen is not known.

This sample comprised peripheral blood, obtained on day 0 of AZD1222 vaccination. The clonotype originates from an adult in good health.

CDR3 in amino acids: CASSSGVTYGYTF. In DNA form, the CDR3 reads TGTGCCAGCAGCTCAGGGGTGACCTATGGCTACACCTTC. V gene TRBV5-4 combines with J gene TRBJ1-2; D possibly corresponds to TRBD1 (6 bases). Trimming left V 3 bases short and J 4 bases short, with 10 bases between. Germline V gene data show CDR1 as SGHNT and CDR2 as YYREEE (reference sequence). This CDR3 spans 13 amino acids.